Reported below is one T cell receptor beta chain. The protocol was immunoSEQ multiplex PCR, while the TCRdb copy is restricted to in-frame clones and leaves out a portion. Among tens of thousands of clones listed, approximately 77% were seen once. This sample is drawn from a study of T cell clones after liver transplantation. Background on the study: TCRbeta sequencing after a pre-transplant mixed lymphocyte reaction identified graft-donor-reactive clones, later tracked in post-transplant blood.

The CDR3 totals 17 residues. Germline CDR1 MGHRA, CDR2 YSYEKL. V was clipped by 2 bases and J by 0 bases; unmatched bases: 6. The source of this sequence is a human patient who received a liver transplant. The graft donor may be the source of some T cells. This chain uses TRBV4-1 with TRBJ2-4, with 8 nucleotides matching TRBD1. The material was CD4+ T cells from blood, obtained at the 22-month timepoint. As DNA, the CDR3 is TGCGCCAGCAGCCAACCTCGGACAGGGAGAGCCAAAAACATTCAGTACTTC. Residues: CASSQPRTGRAKNIQYF.